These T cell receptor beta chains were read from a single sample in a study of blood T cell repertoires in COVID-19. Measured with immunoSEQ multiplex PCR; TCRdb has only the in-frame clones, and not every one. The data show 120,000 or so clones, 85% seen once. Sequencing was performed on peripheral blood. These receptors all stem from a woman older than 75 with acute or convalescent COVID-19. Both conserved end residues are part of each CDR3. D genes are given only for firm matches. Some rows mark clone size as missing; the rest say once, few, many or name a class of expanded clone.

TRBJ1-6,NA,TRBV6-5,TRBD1,CASGGTVSLVPLHF,TGTGCCAGCGGGGGGACAGTCTCTTTGGTACCCCTCCACTTT
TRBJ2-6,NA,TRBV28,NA,CASSPYQASVSGANVLTF,TGTGCCAGCAGCCCTTATCAGGCTTCAGTCTCTGGGGCCAACGTCCTGACTTTC
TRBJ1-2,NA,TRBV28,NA,CASSSGQSATNYGYTF,TGTGCCAGCAGTTCGGGACAAAGCGCAACTAACTATGGCTACACCTTC
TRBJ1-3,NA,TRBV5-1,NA,CASSLEAPDRISGNTIYF,TGCGCCAGCAGCTTGGAAGCCCCCGACAGGATCTCTGGAAACACCATATATTTT
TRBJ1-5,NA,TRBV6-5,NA,CASSLLTGEQSMPQHF,TGTGCCAGCAGTTTACTAACAGGAGAGCAATCAATGCCCCAGCATTTT
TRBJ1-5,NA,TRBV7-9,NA,CASSSHGGNKQPQHF,TGTGCCAGCAGCTCCCACGGGGGTAATAAGCAGCCCCAGCATTTT
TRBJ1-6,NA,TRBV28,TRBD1,CASSFGTGNSPLHF,TGTGCCAGCAGTTTTGGGACAGGGAATTCACCCCTCCACTTT
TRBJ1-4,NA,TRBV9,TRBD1,CASSVGGQGNEKLFF,TGTGCCAGCAGCGTGGGGGGACAGGGTAATGAAAAACTGTTTTTT
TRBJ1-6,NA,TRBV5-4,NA,CASSLEILASSPLHF,TGTGCCAGCAGCTTGGAAATTTTGGCTTCGTCACCCCTCCACTTT
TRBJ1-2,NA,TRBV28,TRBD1,CASSLGQGGGYTF,TGTGCCAGCAGTTTGGGGCAGGGGGGAGGCTACACCTTC
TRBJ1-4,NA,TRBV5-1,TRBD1,CASSRDRGVTNEKLFF,TGCGCCAGCAGCCGTGACAGGGGGGTGACTAATGAAAAACTGTTTTTT
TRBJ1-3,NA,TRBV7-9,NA,CASKRDFSGNTIYF,TGTGCCAGTAAGAGGGACTTCTCTGGAAACACCATATATTTT
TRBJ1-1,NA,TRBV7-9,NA,CASSLSAGRNTEAFF,TGTGCCAGCAGCTTATCGGCGGGCAGGAACACTGAAGCTTTCTTT
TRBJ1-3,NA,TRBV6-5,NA,CASRGEAISGNTIYF,TGTGCCAGCAGGGGGGAGGCCATCTCTGGAAACACCATATATTTT
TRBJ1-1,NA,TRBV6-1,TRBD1,CASSGGTGGPRTEAFF,TGTGCCAGCAGTGGGGGAACAGGGGGCCCGCGGACTGAAGCTTTCTTT
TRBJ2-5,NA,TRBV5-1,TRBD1,CASSGGQPQETQYF,TGCGCCAGCAGCGGGGGACAGCCTCAAGAGACCCAGTACTTC
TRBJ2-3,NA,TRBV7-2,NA,CASSLGGRGTDTQYF,TGTGCCAGCAGCTTGGGGGGAAGGGGCACAGATACGCAGTATTTT
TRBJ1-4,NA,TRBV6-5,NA,CASRGQLDNEKLFF,TGTGCCAGCAGAGGACAGCTCGATAATGAAAAACTGTTTTTT
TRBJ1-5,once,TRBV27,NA,CASSLRGYNQPQHF,TGTGCCAGCAGTTTACGGGGGTACAATCAGCCCCAGCATTTT
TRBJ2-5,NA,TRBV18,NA,CASSSDIQETQYF,TGTGCCAGCTCGTCGGACATTCAAGAGACCCAGTACTTC
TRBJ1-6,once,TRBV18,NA,CASSPLSPRGISPLHF,TGTGCCAGCTCACCATTAAGCCCCCGGGGAATTTCACCCCTCCACTTT
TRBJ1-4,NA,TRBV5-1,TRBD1,CASSLSQGYEKLFF,TGCGCCAGCAGCTTGTCACAGGGGTATGAAAAACTGTTTTTT
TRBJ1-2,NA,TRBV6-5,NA,CATSTVGEGNIGYTF,TGTGCCACTTCGACTGTGGGTGAGGGCAACATTGGCTACACCTTC
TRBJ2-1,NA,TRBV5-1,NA,CASSLIGSGADEQFF,TGCGCCAGCAGCTTGATTGGGTCAGGTGCAGATGAGCAGTTCTTC
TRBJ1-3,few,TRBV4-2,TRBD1,CASSQRGQPGSGNTIYF,TGTGCCAGCAGCCAACGGGGACAGCCTGGGTCTGGAAACACCATATATTTT
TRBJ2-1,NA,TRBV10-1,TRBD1,CASTGQGSNEQFF,TGCGCCAGCACAGGACAGGGATCCAATGAGCAGTTCTTC
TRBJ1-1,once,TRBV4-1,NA,CASSQGKDGVRGNEAFF,TGCGCCAGCAGCCAAGGGAAGGATGGGGTGCGGGGGAACGAAGCTTTCTTT
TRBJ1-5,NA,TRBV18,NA,CASSKNFGSNQPQHF,TGTGCCAGCTCAAAGAACTTTGGTAGCAATCAGCCCCAGCATTTT
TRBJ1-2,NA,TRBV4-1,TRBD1,CASSQELGQGAQAGYTF,TGCGCCAGCAGCCAAGAGCTTGGACAGGGGGCGCAAGCTGGCTACACCTTC
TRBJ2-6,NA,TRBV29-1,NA,CSVVGGTSGANVLTF,TGCAGCGTTGTGGGCGGGACCTCTGGGGCCAACGTCCTGACTTTC
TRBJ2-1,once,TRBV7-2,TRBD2,CASSPVSSGGYNEQFF,TGTGCCAGCAGCCCGGTTTCGAGCGGGGGCTACAATGAGCAGTTCTTC
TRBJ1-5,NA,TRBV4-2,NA,CASSQGSRQVNQPQHF,TGTGCCAGCAGCCAAGGCTCTCGACAGGTAAATCAGCCCCAGCATTTT
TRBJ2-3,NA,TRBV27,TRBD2,CASRKLRLAGGTDTQYF,TGTGCCAGCCGCAAATTAAGACTAGCGGGGGGCACAGATACGCAGTATTTT
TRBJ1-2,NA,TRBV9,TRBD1,CASRATPGTGLGGYTF,TGTGCCAGCAGGGCGACCCCCGGGACAGGGTTAGGCGGCTACACCTTC
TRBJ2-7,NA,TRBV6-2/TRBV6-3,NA,CASSFRPKAGAHEQYF,TGTGCCAGCAGTTTCCGCCCCAAGGCAGGGGCCCACGAGCAGTACTTC
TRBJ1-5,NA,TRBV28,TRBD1,CASIPGQRSQPQHF,TGTGCCAGCATCCCGGGACAGAGGAGTCAGCCCCAGCATTTT
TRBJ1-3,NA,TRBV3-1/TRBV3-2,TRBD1,CASSQQTGQANFRRNTIYF,TGTGCCAGCAGCCAACAGACAGGACAGGCTAATTTTAGGCGGAACACCATATATTTT
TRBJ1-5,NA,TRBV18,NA,CASSPNREANQPQHF,TGTGCCAGCTCACCAAACAGGGAAGCCAATCAGCCCCAGCATTTT
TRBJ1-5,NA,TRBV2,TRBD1,CASSERQGNQPQHF,TGTGCCAGCAGTGAACGACAGGGAAATCAGCCCCAGCATTTT
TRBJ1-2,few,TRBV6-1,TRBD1,CASSEAIGTGTKRYTF,TGTGCCAGCAGTGAAGCGATCGGGACAGGAACGAAGCGCTACACCTTC
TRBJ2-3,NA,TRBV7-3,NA,CASSTSTSRADTQYF,TGTGCCAGCAGCACGTCGACTTCTCGCGCAGATACGCAGTATTTT
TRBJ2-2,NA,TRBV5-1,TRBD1,CASTEQGMGGELFF,TGCGCCAGCACCGAACAGGGGATGGGCGGGGAGCTGTTTTTT
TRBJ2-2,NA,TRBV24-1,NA,CATSDGTSNTGELFF,TGTGCCACCAGTGACGGGACATCGAACACCGGGGAGCTGTTTTTT
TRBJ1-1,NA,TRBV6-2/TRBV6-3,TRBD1,CASSPNRGQGGTEAFF,TGTGCCAGCAGTCCGAACCGGGGACAGGGGGGCACTGAAGCTTTCTTT
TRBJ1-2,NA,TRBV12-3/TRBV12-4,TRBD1,CASSPRTGGGYTF,TGTGCCAGCAGTCCTAGGACAGGCGGAGGCTACACCTTC
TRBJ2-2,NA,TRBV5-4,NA,CASSLGTGHGELFF,TGTGCCAGCAGCTTGGGGACTGGGCACGGGGAGCTGTTTTTT
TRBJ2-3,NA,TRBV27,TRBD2,CASSLYGTSVTDTQYF,TGTGCCAGCAGTTTGTATGGGACTAGCGTGACAGATACGCAGTATTTT
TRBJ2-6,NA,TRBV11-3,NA,CASSLGGAGANVLTF,TGTGCCAGCAGCTTAGGTGGGGCCGGGGCCAACGTCCTGACTTTC
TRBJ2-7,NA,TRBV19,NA,CASSAGLAYEQYF,TGTGCCAGTAGTGCGGGACTTGCCTACGAGCAGTACTTC
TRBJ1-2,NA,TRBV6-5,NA,CASRATGNYGYTF,TGTGCCAGCAGGGCGACGGGTAACTATGGCTACACCTTC
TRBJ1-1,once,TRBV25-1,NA,CASTSSRQLNTEAFF,TGTGCCAGCACATCTTCCCGACAGCTGAACACTGAAGCTTTCTTT
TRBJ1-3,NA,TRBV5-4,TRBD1,CASSRGQLSSGNTIYF,TGTGCCAGCAGCCGGGGACAGTTGAGCTCTGGAAACACCATATATTTT
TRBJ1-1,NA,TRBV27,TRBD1,CASSSTGGGGIFTEAFF,TGTGCCAGCAGTTCGACAGGGGGCGGAGGTATTTTCACTGAAGCTTTCTTT
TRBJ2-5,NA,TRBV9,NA,CASSVGGQNQETQYF,TGTGCCAGCAGCGTAGGGGGGCAGAACCAAGAGACCCAGTACTTC
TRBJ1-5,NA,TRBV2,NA,CASRALYGGFSQPQHF,TGTGCCAGCAGAGCCCTTTACGGAGGTTTTAGTCAGCCCCAGCATTTT